These T cell receptor beta chains were read from a single sample in a study of T cells in Graves' hyperthyroidism and ophthalmopathy. MiXCR, applied by TCRdb to the multiplex PCR reads, yields one record per CDR3 protein. Among 490,000 or so distinct CDR3 sequences listed, over 45% were seen once. The source material was peripheral blood or thyroid tissue (not recorded which). These TCRs come from an adult woman with Graves' disease, either hyperthyroidism or ophthalmopathy (not recorded which). CDR3s include the opening cysteine and the closing phenylalanine or tryptophan. A D gene is named only where the DNA matches it firmly. Clone size is given for some rows only: seen once, a few or many times, or a class if the clone is expanded.

j_gene | len | v_gene | d_gene | abundance | CDR3nt | CDR3aa
TRBJ2-7 | 15 | TRBV7-9 | TRBD2 | many | TGCGCCAGCAGCCAAGGGACTAGCGGTTCCTACGAGCAGTACTTC | CASSQGTSGSYEQYF
TRBJ1-5 | 14 | TRBV20-1 | TRBD1 | . | TGCAGTGCTAGAGGTGGACAGGGCAGGCAGCCCCAGCATTTT | CSARGGQGRQPQHF
TRBJ2-3 | 15 | TRBV15 | . | few | TGTGCCACCAGCAGAGGATGGGGCATCACAGATACGCAGTATTTT | CATSRGWGITDTQYF
TRBJ2-5 | 15 | TRBV7-2 | . | . | TGTGCCAGCGGCTCGGTATTGGCCCTGGGAGAGACCCAGTACTTC | CASGSVLALGETQYF
TRBJ1-5 | 13 | TRBV20-1 | . | . | TGCAGTGGGGGGACGGTTAGCAATCAGCCCCAGCATTTT | CSGGTVSNQPQHF
TRBJ2-5 | 15 | TRBV7-9 | . | . | TGTGCCAGCAGCCACCGGGGACATAACGGGGAGAACCAGTACTTC | CASSHRGHNGENQYF
TRBJ2-7 | 13 | TRBV5-1 | . | few | TGCGCCAGCAGCTTGGCACAGGTCACAGAGCAGTACTTC | CASSLAQVTEQYF
TRBJ1-2 | 17 | TRBV20-1 | . | . | TGCAGTGCTAGACCGACGGTGAACACTTCCGGGGACGATGGCTACACCTTC | CSARPTVNTSGDDGYTF
TRBJ1-2 | 18 | TRBV7-9 | TRBD1 | many | TGTGCCAGCAGCTCTCTTTGGGACCCATTACAGGGGAACTATGGCTACACCTTC | CASSSLWDPLQGNYGYTF
TRBJ2-7 | 13 | TRBV29-1 | . | many | TGCAGCGTTGGGACTCCTCCCGGGAACGAGCAGTACTTC | CSVGTPPGNEQYF